Listed below are T cell receptor beta chains from one sample, sequenced in a study of OX40 agonist ivuxolimab in advanced cancers. This table comes from immunoSEQ multiplex PCR, and its TCRdb copy is limited to in-frame clones, with some not included. Of approximately 44,000 clones listed, just under 95% are singletons. Specimen: CD4+ or CD8+ T cells sorted from blood, collected in a trial of the OX40 agonist ivuxolimab. The receptors derive from an adult with an advanced solid tumor such as melanoma, head and neck, liver or kidney cancer. Both conserved end residues are part of each CDR3. The D gene is left open where the match is weak. Size is omitted from some rows. Given values are once, few, many or a class for expanded clones.

abundance: .
v_gene: TRBV2
j_gene: TRBJ2-3
d_gene: .
CDR3aa: CATQGTDTQYF
CDR3nt: TGTGCCACACAGGGTACAGATACGCAGTATTTT

abundance: .
v_gene: TRBV7-2
j_gene: TRBJ1-1
d_gene: .
CDR3aa: CASSLAEGMNTEAFF
CDR3nt: TGTGCCAGCAGCTTAGCGGAGGGGATGAACACTGAAGCTTTCTTT

abundance: .
v_gene: TRBV28
j_gene: TRBJ1-4
d_gene: .
CDR3aa: CASISRVGEKLFF
CDR3nt: TGTGCCAGCATATCGAGAGTTGGAGAAAAACTGTTTTTT

abundance: few
v_gene: TRBV30
j_gene: TRBJ2-3
d_gene: TRBD1
CDR3aa: CAGRQGNTDTQYF
CDR3nt: TGTGCCGGCAGACAGGGGAACACAGATACGCAGTATTTT

abundance: .
v_gene: TRBV15
j_gene: TRBJ1-1
d_gene: .
CDR3aa: CATSRDRMDEAFF
CDR3nt: TGTGCCACCAGCAGAGATCGGATGGACGAAGCTTTCTTT

abundance: .
v_gene: TRBV6-5
j_gene: TRBJ2-7
d_gene: .
CDR3aa: CASSHSYEQYF
CDR3nt: TGTGCCAGCAGCCATTCCTACGAGCAGTACTTC

abundance: .
v_gene: TRBV7-9
j_gene: TRBJ2-1
d_gene: .
CDR3aa: CASSVPARPLDEQFF
CDR3nt: TGTGCCAGCAGCGTCCCAGCTAGGCCCCTCGATGAGCAGTTCTTC

abundance: .
v_gene: TRBV5-1
j_gene: TRBJ2-7
d_gene: TRBD2
CDR3aa: CASSSGGGSPYEQYF
CDR3nt: TGCGCCAGCAGCTCAGGCGGGGGGTCCCCGTACGAGCAGTACTTC

abundance: .
v_gene: TRBV7-6
j_gene: TRBJ2-7
d_gene: .
CDR3aa: CASSRTYPPGEQYF
CDR3nt: TGTGCCAGCAGCCGCACATACCCCCCGGGCGAGCAGTACTTC

abundance: .
v_gene: TRBV4-1
j_gene: TRBJ2-4
d_gene: TRBD2
CDR3aa: CASSHEDGRADIQYF
CDR3nt: TGCGCCAGCAGCCATGAAGATGGGAGGGCAGACATTCAGTACTTC

abundance: .
v_gene: TRBV4-1
j_gene: TRBJ2-1
d_gene: .
CDR3aa: CASSQEPGRGERGEQFF
CDR3nt: TGCGCCAGCAGCCAAGAGCCCGGCAGGGGCGAACGGGGTGAGCAGTTCTTC

abundance: .
v_gene: TRBV6-5
j_gene: TRBJ2-1
d_gene: .
CDR3aa: CASSFGRFLWEQFF
CDR3nt: TGTGCCAGCAGTTTCGGACGGTTCCTTTGGGAGCAGTTCTTC

abundance: .
v_gene: TRBV21-1
j_gene: TRBJ1-2
d_gene: .
CDR3aa: CASSKDIDVMNGYTF
CDR3nt: TGTGCCAGCAGCAAAGATATTGACGTTATGAATGGCTACACCTTC

abundance: .
v_gene: TRBV28
j_gene: TRBJ2-3
d_gene: .
CDR3aa: CASSTPQGRTDTQYF
CDR3nt: TGTGCCAGCAGCACACCACAGGGTCGGACAGATACGCAGTATTTT

abundance: .
v_gene: TRBV30
j_gene: TRBJ2-5
d_gene: TRBD2
CDR3aa: CAWSVAGETQYF
CDR3nt: TGTGCCTGGAGTGTAGCGGGGGAGACCCAGTACTTC

abundance: .
v_gene: TRBV28
j_gene: TRBJ2-2
d_gene: .
CDR3aa: CASSFDLFELFF
CDR3nt: TGTGCCAGCAGTTTCGACCTCTTTGAGCTGTTTTTT

abundance: .
v_gene: TRBV7-6
j_gene: TRBJ2-7
d_gene: TRBD2
CDR3aa: CASSADRVGLAGDGEQYF
CDR3nt: TGTGCCAGCAGCGCGGACAGGGTAGGACTAGCGGGAGACGGCGAGCAGTACTTC

abundance: .
v_gene: TRBV28
j_gene: TRBJ2-7
d_gene: TRBD1
CDR3aa: CASSLSRDRGDYEQYF
CDR3nt: TGTGCCAGCAGTTTATCTCGGGACAGAGGAGACTACGAGCAGTACTTC

abundance: .
v_gene: TRBV9
j_gene: TRBJ2-3
d_gene: .
CDR3aa: CASTGGSTDTQYF
CDR3nt: TGTGCCAGCACGGGCGGGAGCACAGATACGCAGTATTTT

abundance: .
v_gene: TRBV7-3
j_gene: TRBJ2-2
d_gene: TRBD2
CDR3aa: CASSSRAGVTGELFF
CDR3nt: TGTGCCAGCAGCTCTCGAGCGGGAGTCACCGGGGAGCTGTTTTTT

abundance: .
v_gene: TRBV9
j_gene: TRBJ1-4
d_gene: TRBD1
CDR3aa: CASSTGTGDEKLFF
CDR3nt: TGTGCCAGCAGCACCGGGACAGGGGACGAAAAACTGTTTTTT

abundance: .
v_gene: TRBV21-1
j_gene: TRBJ1-2
d_gene: .
CDR3aa: CASNPRPYGYTF
CDR3nt: TGTGCCAGCAACCCCAGACCCTATGGCTACACCTTC

abundance: once
v_gene: TRBV28
j_gene: TRBJ2-3
d_gene: TRBD2
CDR3aa: CASSFHLLAGSTDTQYF
CDR3nt: TGTGCCAGCAGTTTCCACCTACTAGCGGGAAGCACAGATACGCAGTATTTT

abundance: .
v_gene: TRBV6-5
j_gene: TRBJ2-7
d_gene: .
CDR3aa: CASSYGLPSSYEQYF
CDR3nt: TGTGCCAGCAGTTACGGGTTACCGAGCTCCTACGAGCAGTACTTC

abundance: .
v_gene: TRBV19
j_gene: TRBJ1-1
d_gene: TRBD1
CDR3aa: CASSPQGPTEAFF
CDR3nt: TGTGCCAGTAGCCCACAGGGGCCCACTGAAGCTTTCTTT

abundance: .
v_gene: TRBV7-9
j_gene: TRBJ2-7
d_gene: .
CDR3aa: CASSLISGQYF
CDR3nt: TGTGCCAGCAGCTTAATCAGCGGGCAGTACTTC

abundance: .
v_gene: TRBV5-1
j_gene: TRBJ2-1
d_gene: TRBD2
CDR3aa: CASRLGTSVNEQFF
CDR3nt: TGCGCCAGCAGACTCGGGACTAGCGTTAATGAGCAGTTCTTC

abundance: .
v_gene: TRBV19
j_gene: TRBJ2-3
d_gene: .
CDR3aa: CASSMGPGEVSHTDTQYF
CDR3nt: TGTGCCAGTAGTATGGGGCCAGGGGAGGTGTCACACACAGATACGCAGTATTTT

abundance: .
v_gene: TRBV13
j_gene: TRBJ2-3
d_gene: .
CDR3aa: CASSSSTDTQYF
CDR3nt: TGTGCCAGCAGCTCGAGCACAGATACGCAGTATTTT

abundance: .
v_gene: TRBV11-1
j_gene: TRBJ2-3
d_gene: .
CDR3aa: CASSLQSSTDTQYF
CDR3nt: TGTGCCAGCAGCTTACAAAGCTCCACAGATACGCAGTATTTT

abundance: .
v_gene: TRBV7-9
j_gene: TRBJ2-2
d_gene: TRBD2
CDR3aa: CASTGTSGGTGELFF
CDR3nt: TGTGCCAGCACTGGGACTAGCGGAGGAACCGGGGAGCTGTTTTTT

abundance: .
v_gene: TRBV6-6
j_gene: TRBJ2-2
d_gene: .
CDR3aa: CASSYSGHTGELFF
CDR3nt: TGTGCCAGCAGTTACTCGGGGCACACCGGGGAGCTGTTTTTT

abundance: .
v_gene: TRBV30
j_gene: TRBJ2-4
d_gene: TRBD1
CDR3aa: CAWSVRGQWNIQYF
CDR3nt: TGTGCCTGGAGTGTACGGGGACAGTGGAACATTCAGTACTTC

abundance: .
v_gene: TRBV6-6
j_gene: TRBJ2-3
d_gene: TRBD2
CDR3aa: CASSYGAGGTDTQYF
CDR3nt: TGTGCCAGCAGTTACGGTGCGGGAGGGACAGATACGCAGTATTTT

abundance: few
v_gene: TRBV30
j_gene: TRBJ1-5
d_gene: .
CDR3aa: CAWSVPTGNQPQHF
CDR3nt: TGTGCCTGGAGTGTACCCACAGGGAATCAGCCCCAGCATTTT

abundance: .
v_gene: TRBV18
j_gene: TRBJ2-7
d_gene: TRBD2
CDR3aa: CASPHQRLAVPYEQYF
CDR3nt: TGTGCCAGCCCACACCAGCGACTAGCGGTGCCCTACGAGCAGTACTTC

abundance: .
v_gene: TRBV7-9
j_gene: TRBJ1-1
d_gene: TRBD1
CDR3aa: CASSERDRMNTEAFF
CDR3nt: TGTGCCAGCAGCGAAAGGGACAGAATGAACACTGAAGCTTTCTTT

abundance: .
v_gene: TRBV2
j_gene: TRBJ2-1
d_gene: TRBD2
CDR3aa: CASSGDLAGVGNEQFF
CDR3nt: TGTGCCAGCAGTGGAGATTTAGCGGGAGTGGGAAATGAGCAGTTCTTC

abundance: .
v_gene: TRBV9
j_gene: TRBJ2-7
d_gene: .
CDR3aa: CASSVVADRGSEQYF
CDR3nt: TGTGCCAGCAGCGTAGTGGCAGATCGAGGGTCCGAGCAGTACTTC

abundance: .
v_gene: TRBV9
j_gene: TRBJ2-2
d_gene: .
CDR3aa: CASSVAETNTGELFF
CDR3nt: TGTGCCAGCAGCGTAGCCGAAACGAACACCGGGGAGCTGTTTTTT

abundance: .
v_gene: TRBV23-1
j_gene: TRBJ2-7
d_gene: .
CDR3aa: CASSRNKGRHEQYF
CDR3nt: TGCGCCAGCAGTCGAAACAAGGGGCGCCACGAGCAGTACTTC

abundance: .
v_gene: TRBV11-2
j_gene: TRBJ2-3
d_gene: TRBD2
CDR3aa: CASSQGGRAGDTQYF
CDR3nt: TGTGCCAGCAGCCAAGGCGGGAGGGCGGGAGATACGCAGTATTTT

abundance: .
v_gene: TRBV27
j_gene: TRBJ2-5
d_gene: .
CDR3aa: CASSPQGLVQETQYF
CDR3nt: TGTGCCAGCAGTCCCCAGGGACTCGTACAAGAGACCCAGTACTTC